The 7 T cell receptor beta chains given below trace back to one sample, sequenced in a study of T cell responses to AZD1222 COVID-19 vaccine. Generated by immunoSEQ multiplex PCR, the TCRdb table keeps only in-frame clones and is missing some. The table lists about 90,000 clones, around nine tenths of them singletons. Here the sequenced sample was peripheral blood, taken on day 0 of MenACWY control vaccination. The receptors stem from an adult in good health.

The CDR3 nucleotides are TGCAGTGCTAGCAGTAATTCACCCCTCCACTTT. Translated: CSASSNSPLHF. This chain links TRBV20-1 with TRBJ1-6; D gene ambiguous. Germline CDR1 reads DFQATT; CDR2 reads SNEGSKA (reference sequence). The CDR3 has 11 amino acids. V was cut by 3 bases and J by 6 bases, with 3 bases left in between.

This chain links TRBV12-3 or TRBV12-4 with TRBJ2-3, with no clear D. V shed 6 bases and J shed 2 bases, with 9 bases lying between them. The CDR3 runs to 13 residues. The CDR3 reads CASRSRPTDTQYF. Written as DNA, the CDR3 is TGTGCCAGCAGATCCAGACCCACAGATACGCAGTATTTT.

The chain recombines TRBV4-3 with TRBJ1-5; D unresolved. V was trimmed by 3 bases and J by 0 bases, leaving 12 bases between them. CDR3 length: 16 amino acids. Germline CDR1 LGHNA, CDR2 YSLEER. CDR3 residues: CASSQTGSYSNQPQHF. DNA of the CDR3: TGCGCCAGCAGCCAGACCGGAAGCTATAGCAATCAGCCCCAGCATTTT.

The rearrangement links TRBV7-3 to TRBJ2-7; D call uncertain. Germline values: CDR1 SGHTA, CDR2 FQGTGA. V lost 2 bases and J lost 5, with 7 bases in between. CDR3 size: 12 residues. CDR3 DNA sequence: TGTGCCAGCAGCTTATTGTCCCACGAGCAGTACTTC. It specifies CASSLLSHEQYF.

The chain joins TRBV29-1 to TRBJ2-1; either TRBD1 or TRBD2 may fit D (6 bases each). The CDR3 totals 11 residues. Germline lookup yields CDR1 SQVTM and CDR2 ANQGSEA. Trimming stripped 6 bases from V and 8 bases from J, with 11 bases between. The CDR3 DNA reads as TGCAGCGTCGCGAGGGGGGATGAGCAGTTCTTC. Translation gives CSVARGDEQFF.

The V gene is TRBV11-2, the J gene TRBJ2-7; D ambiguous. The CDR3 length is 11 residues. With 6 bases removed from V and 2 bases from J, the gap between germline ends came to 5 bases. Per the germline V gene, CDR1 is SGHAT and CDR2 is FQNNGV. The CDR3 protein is CASRRTYEQYF. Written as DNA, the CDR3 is TGTGCCAGCAGGCGAACCTACGAGCAGTACTTC.

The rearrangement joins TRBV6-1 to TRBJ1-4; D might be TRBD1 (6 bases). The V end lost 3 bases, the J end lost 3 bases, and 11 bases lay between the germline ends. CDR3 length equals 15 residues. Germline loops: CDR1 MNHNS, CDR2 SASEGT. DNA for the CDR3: TGTGCCAGCAGTGAGCAGACAGGAGCTAATGAAAAACTGTTTTTT. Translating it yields CASSEQTGANEKLFF.